The 20 T cell receptor beta chains listed next were all sequenced from one sample in a study of T cells after posttransplantation cyclophosphamide. Here immunoSEQ multiplex PCR was the method, and the copy in TCRdb shows in-frame clones only, minus some. The data show 15,000 to 20,000 clones, around nine tenths seen once. Cyclophosphamide on days +3 and +4 followed busulfan-fludarabine conditioning and a marrow graft. Material: CD4+ T cells sorted from blood, obtained after allogeneic stem cell transplant with posttransplant cyclophosphamide. The receptors were gathered from a male patient aged 55-69 years who received an allogeneic stem cell transplant from a related donor and was CMV-positive. Some T cells may be provided by the graft donor.

The chain carries TRBV10-1 and TRBJ1-2, with TRBD1 matching 9 bases. Germline trimming cut 5 bases from V and 4 bases from J; bases unmatched to any gene: 20. The germline CDR1 and CDR2 sequences are WNHNN and SYGVQD (reference sequence). The CDR3 consists of 19 residues. The chain's CDR3 is CASSSRTGDVAPLFYGYTF. The CDR3 DNA sequence: TGCGCCAGCAGTTCCCGGACAGGGGATGTTGCCCCTCTTTTCTATGGCTACACCTTC.

The sample holds one count of this clone. The V and J genes are TRBV6-5 and TRBJ2-3; TRBD2 might be the D (7 bases). V gave up 7 bases and J gave up 12 bases, with 14 bases separating them. The CDR3 consists of 11 residues. Germline-derived CDR1 and CDR2 are MNHEY and SVGAGI. The CDR3: CASISGGAQYF. Here the CDR3 DNA reads TGTGCCAGCATCAGTGGGGGGGCCCAGTATTTT.

This chain joins TRBV2 and TRBJ2-7; D uncertain. The CDR3 is 12 amino acids. V was shortened by 6 bases and J by 3 bases, with 9 bases between the two germline ends. CDR1 is SNHLY, CDR2 FYNNEI, per germline. The chain's CDR3 is CASRRPNYEQYF. The CDR3 DNA reads as TGTGCCAGCAGGCGGCCAAACTACGAGCAGTACTTC. The full variable domain, completed using reference TRBV2 and TRBJ2-7, is EPEVTQTPSHQVTQMGQEVILRCVPISNHLYFYWYRQILGQKVEFLVSFYNNEISEKSEIFDDQFSVERPDGSNFTLKIRSTKLEDSAMYFCASRRPNYEQYFGPGTRLTVT.

This chain uses TRBV15 with TRBJ1-1, with 9 bases fitting TRBD1. With 2 bases clipped from V and 7 bases from J, the junction kept 8 bases outside the gene matches. The CDR3 has 15 amino acids. Per the germline V gene, CDR1 is LNHNV and CDR2 is YYDKDF (reference sequence). This CDR3 is CATSRKGQGMVEAFF. The CDR3 coding sequence is TGTGCCACCAGCAGAAAGGGACAGGGTATGGTTGAAGCTTTCTTT. Drawing the rest from reference TRBV15 and TRBJ1-1, the complete variable domain is DAMVIQNPRYQVTQFGKPVTLSCSQTLNHNVMYWYQQKSSQAPKLLFHYYDKDFNNEADTPDNFQSRRPNTSFCFLDIRSPGLGDTAMYLCATSRKGQGMVEAFFGQGTRLTVV.

CDR3 DNA: TGTGCCAGCAGTGAAGACAGGGTTAACAATCAGCCCCAGCATTTT. Translating it yields CASSEDRVNNQPQHF. V is TRBV2 and J is TRBJ1-5, with a tentative D call TRBD1 (6 bases). This CDR3 contains 15 residues. Germline CDR1 is SNHLY and CDR2 is FYNNEI. V dropped 1 base and J dropped 3 bases, with 10 bases sitting between them.

The gene calls are TRBV7-8 and TRBJ2-5; 9 positions agree with TRBD1. CDR3 length: 15 amino acids. Germline-derived CDR1 and CDR2 are SGHVS and FQNEAQ. V shed 1 base and J 1 base; nucleotides not matched to a gene: 1. CDR3 amino acids: CASSLVGQGQETQYF. CDR3 DNA sequence: TGTGCCAGCAGCTTAGTGGGACAGGGCCAAGAGACCCAGTACTTC. The full variable domain, with the rest looked up from reference TRBV7-8 and TRBJ2-5, is GAGVSQSPRYKVAKRGQDVALRCDPISGHVSLFWYQQALGQGPEFLTYFQNEAQLDKSGLPSDRFFAERPEGSVSTLKIQRTQQEDSAVYLCASSLVGQGQETQYFGPGTRLLVL.

The chain uses TRBV30 and TRBJ2-7; 10 nucleotides align to TRBD1. Germline V CDR1 and CDR2: GTSNPN, SVGIG (reference sequence). CDR3 length equals 14 residues. V shed 2 bases, J shed 6 bases, and the junction held 7 bases outside the gene matches. The CDR3 here is CAWSLPTGGFEQYF. The CDR3 coding sequence is TGTGCCTGGAGTTTACCGACAGGGGGCTTCGAGCAGTACTTC. The variable domain in full, with the rest retrieved from reference TRBV30 and TRBJ2-7, is SQTIHQWPATLVQPVGSPLSLECTVEGTSNPNLYWYRQAAGRGLQLLFYSVGIGQISSEVPQNLSASRPQDRQFILSSKKLLLSDSGFYLCAWSLPTGGFEQYFGPGTRLTVT.

The V call is TRBV7-2, the J call TRBJ1-1; tentative D call: TRBD1 (5 bases). The CDR3 is 16 amino acids. Germline lookup yields CDR1 SGHTA and CDR2 FQGNSA. V was trimmed by 5 bases and J by 1 base, leaving 17 bases between them. The CDR3 region has the DNA TGTGCCAGCAGCGTTAGCCCTTACAGGTCGAACACTGAAGCTTTCTTT. This translates into CASSVSPYRSNTEAFF.

V gene TRBV7-8 combines with J gene TRBJ2-7; D unclear. V shed 6 bases and J shed 5 bases, with 11 bases lying between them. This CDR3 spans 12 amino acids. CDR1 SGHVS and CDR2 FQNEAQ come from the germline V gene. The CDR3 sequence is CASSSAYHEQYF. CDR3 nucleotides: TGTGCCAGCAGTTCTGCCTACCACGAGCAGTACTTC.

Details on this clone: The sample carries other DNA sequences with the same CDR3. This CDR3 is CASRRLGSNSPLHF. The CDR3 region has the DNA TGTGCCAGCAGGCGCCTGGGTAGCAATTCACCCCTCCACTTT. V and J are TRBV27 and TRBJ1-6; D remains ambiguous. The V gene's germline CDR1 is MNHEY and CDR2 SMNVEV (reference sequence). Trimming took 6 bases from V and 7 from J, leaving 13 bases between them. This CDR3 has 14 amino acids.

V is TRBV7-2 and J is TRBJ2-7, with TRBD2 identical over 7 bases. The ends lost 1 base at V and 6 bases at J; junction bases unmatched: 9. Germline CDR1 is SGHTA and CDR2 is FQGNSA. The CDR3 totals 15 residues. CDR3 sequence reads: CASSLGTSWGGEQYF. The CDR3 DNA follows: TGTGCCAGCAGCTTAGGGACCTCCTGGGGGGGCGAGCAGTACTTC. Full variable domain (rest looked up from reference TRBV7-2 and TRBJ2-7): GAGVSQSPSNKVTEKGKDVELRCDPISGHTALYWYRQSLGQGLEFLIYFQGNSAPDKSGLPSDRFSAERTGGSVSTLTIQRTQQEDSAVYLCASSLGTSWGGEQYFGPGTRLTVT.

The V and J genes are TRBV7-2 and TRBJ1-2, with D maybe TRBD1 (6 bases). The CDR3 length is 14 residues. Germline V CDR1 and CDR2: SGHTA, FQGNSA. Trimming took off 5 bases at V and 8 bases at J, with 18 bases between the two ends. CDR3 coding DNA: TGTGCCAGCAGCCTCGACAGGAGGACTGCGGGCTACACCTTC. Its translation is CASSLDRRTAGYTF.

The table lists this clone with a count of one. The rearrangement links TRBV5-1 to TRBJ2-1, with 11 nucleotides matching TRBD2. The CDR3 sequence is 17 residues long. After removal of 4 bases from V and 10 bases from J, the junction contained 16 bases not matched to a gene. Germline assignment: CDR1 SGHRS and CDR2 YFSETQ. CDR3 nucleotides: TGCGCCAGCAGCATGGGGGCTAGCGGGGGGCTGGTTTGGGAGCAGTTCTTC. Protein: CASSMGASGGLVWEQFF.

The chain uses TRBV7-2 and TRBJ2-4, with TRBD1 identical over 9 bases. The CDR3 loop spans 15 amino acids. Germline V gene data show CDR1 as SGHTA and CDR2 as FQGNSA. After removal of 5 bases from V and 6 bases from J, the junction contained 8 bases not matched to a gene. The CDR3 sequence: CASSPTPGQGNIQYF. For the CDR3, the DNA is TGTGCCAGCAGCCCGACTCCGGGACAGGGAAACATTCAGTACTTC.

This chain joins TRBV9 and TRBJ2-6; TRBD1 matches 8 bases. After removal of 0 bases from V and 2 bases from J, the junction contained 4 bases not matched to a gene. The CDR3 consists of 17 residues. Germline V gives CDR1 SGDLS, CDR2 YYNGEE. The CDR3 region is CASSVEAGGTGANVLTF. The CDR3, as DNA: TGTGCCAGCAGCGTAGAGGCAGGGGGCACTGGGGCCAACGTCCTGACTTTC.

The chain recombines TRBV4-2 with TRBJ2-1; D possibly corresponds to TRBD2 (7 bases). V was clipped by 0 bases and J by 5 bases, with 17 bases between them. Germline V lookup: CDR1 LGHNA, CDR2 YNFKEQ. The CDR3 runs to 17 residues. The CDR3 coding sequence is TGTGCCAGCAGCCAAGATCTATTGGCGGGGGCCGACAATGAGCAGTTCTTC. This codes for CASSQDLLAGADNEQFF.

The CDR3 region has the DNA TGTGCCAGCAGTCGAGGGCTGGACGAGACCCAGTACTTC. It encodes CASSRGLDETQYF. The V and J genes are TRBV28 and TRBJ2-5, with a tentative D call TRBD2 (5 bases). Germline lookup yields CDR1 MDHEN and CDR2 SYDVKM. V was clipped by 5 bases and J by 5 bases, with 12 bases between them. CDR3 length equals 13 residues.

The chain is built from TRBV28 and TRBJ1-4; tentative D call: TRBD1 (5 bases). Trimming pared 2 bases from V and 5 bases from J, leaving 9 bases between. The CDR3 runs 14 residues. Germline V gene sequence: CDR1 MDHEN, CDR2 SYDVKM. The CDR3, as DNA: TGTGCCAGCAGTTTAGGGGGGTCGAATGAAAAACTGTTTTTT. This encodes CASSLGGSNEKLFF.

The DNA of the CDR3 is TGTGCCAGCAGCCAAGATCTCGGGGGGGATCAGCCCCAGCATTTT. This sequence encodes CASSQDLGGDQPQHF. This rearrangement joins TRBV4-2 to TRBJ1-5, with a possible D match to TRBD1 (5 bases). This CDR3 has 15 residues. Germline V gives CDR1 LGHNA, CDR2 YNFKEQ. Trimming cost V 0 bases and J 5 bases, with 11 bases left between them.

This sequence joins TRBV18 and TRBJ2-3; D is undetermined. Per the germline V gene, CDR1 is KGHSH and CDR2 is LQKENI. The V gene lost 3 bases and the J gene lost 4 bases, with 11 bases spanning the gap. The CDR3 contains 14 residues. CDR3 sequence reads: CASSPVETADTQYF. The CDR3 DNA follows: TGTGCCAGCTCACCGGTGGAGACGGCAGATACGCAGTATTTT.